This T cell receptor beta chain was profiled in a study of cytomegalovirus exposure and HLA in healthy donors. The CDR3 length is 16 residues. Germline V gene lookup returns CDR1 SGHTA and CDR2 FQGNSA. V was clipped by 7 bases and J by 5 bases; unmatched bases: 8. PCR involved 60 Vbeta and 13 Jbeta primers. The protocol was immunoSEQ multiplex PCR, while the TCRdb copy is restricted to in-frame clones and leaves out a portion. Across under 250,000 clones, the top ten clones capture roughly 1.2% of the sample. The sample was PBMCs. The TCR sequence derives from a girl aged 2-10 years in good health and CMV-seropositive. The chain carries TRBV7-2 and TRBJ2-5, with 15 bases lining up with TRBD2. Here the CDR3 DNA reads TGTGCCAGCACCAAAGGACTAGCGGGAGGGCAGGAGACCCAGTACTTC. This codes for CASTKGLAGGQETQYF.